Here is one TCR beta chain with its context. The CDR3 totals 15 residues. V was clipped by 3 bases and J by 8 bases; unmatched bases: 8. The sample is drawn from a study of T cells in Graves' hyperthyroidism and ophthalmopathy. Amplification of TCR beta CDR3 regions was performed using RNA transcripts as template. HTBI primers were employed in a first-round RT-PCR of the TCR CDR3. TCRdb called the multiplex PCR reads again in MiXCR, with one record for every CDR3 protein. This table holds hundreds of thousands of distinct CDR3 sequences, approximately 15% found once. The receptor's source is a woman aged 60-75 years with Graves' ophthalmopathy. The gene calls are TRBV12-3 or TRBV12-4 and TRBJ1-5, with 9 bases matching TRBD1. Source material: blood. For the CDR3, the DNA is TGTGCCAGCAGTTTGAATACAGGGGGCAGTAAGCCCCAGCATTTT. It translates to CASSLNTGGSKPQHF.